The clone carrying this TCR beta chain occurred a few times. Its antigen is still unknown. This clone may be a read error of a much larger clone one base away. Likely a read error: the CDR3 ends without its conserved phenylalanine or tryptophan. Stated time point: newly diagnosed GD, antithyroid drugs for less than 3 months. PBMC RNA served as the TCR library source. Around 10 milliliters of peripheral blood were drawn into EDTA tubes. The entry originates in a study of regulatory T cells in long-lasting Graves disease. General study findings and limits: Newly diagnosed patients shared approximately 1,000 public clonotypes; persistent patients shared more than 2,500.

Construction of TCR beta libraries relied on iRepertoire HTBI primers and on Arm-PCR targeting CDR3 regions. TCRdb ran MiXCR on the multiplex PCR reads and lists one entry per CDR3 protein. The sample lists 530,000 or so distinct CDR3 sequences, approximately 13% occurring once. The germline gives CDR1 KGHSH, CDR2 LQKENI. V gave up 3 bases and J gave up 2 bases, with 11 bases separating them. The CDR3 spans 15 residues. These same data were also listed under a study on T cells in Graves' hyperthyroidism and ophthalmopathy. That work adds: The HTBI primer set was used in a first-round RT-PCR of the TCR CDR3.

V usage is TRBV18 and J usage is TRBJ2-1; a possible D gene is TRBD2 (5 bases). This sample comprised peripheral blood mononuclear cells (PBMCs), obtained at new diagnosis, from a patient treated with antithyroid drugs. This TCR came from a man aged 30-40 years with Graves disease. The CDR3 DNA sequence: TGTGCCAGCTCACCGGACCTCGGGGCCTACAATGAGCAGTTCTCC. It codes for CASSPDLGAYNEQFS.